This is a list of T cell receptor beta chains from one sample in a study of blood T cell repertoires in COVID-19. The assay was immunoSEQ multiplex PCR, and TCRdb's table has in-frame clones only and misses some. The sample lists 250,000 to 300,000 clones, roughly 87% occurring once. Sequenced input: PBMCs or T cells enriched from blood (not recorded which). The receptors were gathered from a woman aged 30 to 39 who had recovered from COVID-19. The CDR3 runs from the conserved cysteine through the conserved F or W. Each record gives: J gene, D gene, clone size, V gene, CDR3 DNA, CDR3 protein. D genes are given only for firm matches. Where a row states a size, it is once, few, many or the class of an expanded clone; other rows omit it.

TRBJ1-1 | . | . | TRBV19 | TGTGCCAGTAGTATAACTTTTTGGTCTGAAGCTTTCTTT | CASSITFWSEAFF
TRBJ1-5 | TRBD1 | many | TRBV7-2 | TGTGCCAGCAGCTTAGCGGTGGCAGGGGGCGTTCAGCCCCAGCATTTT | CASSLAVAGGVQPQHF
TRBJ1-2 | TRBD1 | once | TRBV7-8 | TGTGCCAGCAGCTTAAGGACAGGCGGGTCCAATGGCTACACCTTC | CASSLRTGGSNGYTF
TRBJ2-5 | . | . | TRBV11-2 | TGTGCCAGCAGCTTAGATGCACAGGGCGGAGAGACCCAGTACTTC | CASSLDAQGGETQYF
TRBJ2-7 | . | . | TRBV19 | TGTGCCAGTAGTATAACTGCCTCCTACGAGCAGTACTTC | CASSITASYEQYF
TRBJ1-1 | . | . | TRBV2 | TGTGCCAGCAGCGGGAGGGACGCGATCTTT | CASSGRDAIF
TRBJ2-7 | . | . | TRBV28 | TGTGCCATCAGAGCGGGACACTCCTACGAGCAGTACTTC | CAIRAGHSYEQYF
TRBJ1-2 | . | few | TRBV4-1 | TGCGCCAGCAGCCAAGACAGGCTCCTTATAAACTATGGCTACACCTTC | CASSQDRLLINYGYTF
TRBJ2-3 | TRBD2 | . | TRBV9 | TGTGCCAGCAGCCACCGGACTAGCGGGAGAAGAACAGATACGCAGTATTTT | CASSHRTSGRRTDTQYF
TRBJ1-1 | . | . | TRBV5-1 | TGCGCCAGCTCCGGGGGGCTAGGGGGGGACACTGAAGCTTTCTTT | CASSGGLGGDTEAFF
TRBJ2-3 | TRBD2 | few | TRBV28 | TGTGCCAGCAGTTTAAGCGGGGGTTATAGGGGGACGCAGTATTTT | CASSLSGGYRGTQYF
TRBJ2-3 | TRBD2 | . | TRBV6-1 | TGTGCCAGCAGTGAAGCGCGGGGGAGTGGGACAGATACGCAGTATTTT | CASSEARGSGTDTQYF
TRBJ1-1 | TRBD1 | . | TRBV13 | TGTGCCAGTTTACGAGGGGTCTGGGACGGGACAGACCATAAAGAAGCTTTCTTT | CASLRGVWDGTDHKEAFF
TRBJ1-6 | TRBD1 | . | TRBV19 | TGTGCCAGTATATCAACAGGGGGCGCGAACTCACCCCTCCACTTT | CASISTGGANSPLHF
TRBJ2-3 | TRBD2 | . | TRBV18 | TGTGCCAGCTCACCCCTAGCGGGGGGGCAAGATACGCAGTATTTT | CASSPLAGGQDTQYF
TRBJ1-4 | . | . | TRBV5-4 | TGTGCCAGCAGCCCGAGAGGGTTGGAAGAAAAACTGTTTTTT | CASSPRGLEEKLFF